Presented here are 21 T cell receptor beta chains from one specimen sequenced in a study of Ad26.COV2.S vaccination and SARS-CoV-2 variants. Profiling relied on immunoSEQ multiplex PCR, and the TCRdb table lists in-frame clones only, not all of them. Here the sample spans about 280,000 clones, around 87% being singletons. Noted treatment: around 19 received Ad26.COV2.S at low or high dose, single or two shots; about 5 received placebo; per-sample allocation not given. After the first vaccine or placebo injection, samples were drawn on day 63. The material was peripheral blood, obtained in a trial of Ad26.COV2.S vaccine versus placebo. The receptors originated from a person between 18 and 60 years old who received the Ad26.COV2.S COVID-19 vaccine or a placebo.

The rearrangement uses TRBV7-2 and TRBJ2-1; no reliable D call. Trimming took 6 bases from V and 2 from J, leaving 14 bases between them. Germline CDR1 is SGHTA and CDR2 is FQGNSA. The CDR3 loop spans 15 amino acids. The CDR3 loop is CASSYDSKPYNEQFF. The CDR3 DNA reads as TGTGCCAGCAGTTACGACTCCAAACCCTACAATGAGCAGTTCTTC.

The rearrangement uses TRBV7-9 and TRBJ1-1, with 7 bases that match TRBD1. V was pared by 3 bases and J by 7 bases, with 5 bases of the junction left unmatched. CDR1 is SEHNR, CDR2 FQNEAQ, per germline (reference sequence). The CDR3 loop spans 13 amino acids. The CDR3 coding sequence is TGTGCCAGCAGCTTTATGGGACAGCTTGAAGCTTTCTTT. It specifies CASSFMGQLEAFF.

The rearrangement links TRBV13 to TRBJ2-7; D is ambiguous. Between the trimmed V and J ends, which lost 5 bases and 0 bases, there was a span of 8 bases. Germline CDR1 PRHDT, CDR2 FYEKMQ (reference sequence). This CDR3 contains 13 residues. The CDR3 spells CASSPHSSYEQYF. The CDR3 nucleotides are TGTGCCAGCAGCCCTCACTCCTCCTACGAGCAGTACTTC.

The J gene is TRBJ2-2, the V gene TRBV25-1; 10 bases agree with TRBD2. The germline V gene encodes CDR1 MGHDK and CDR2 SYGVNS. The CDR3 loop spans 16 amino acids. With 8 bases clipped from V and 0 bases from J, the junction kept 6 bases outside the gene matches. The CDR3, as DNA: TGTGCCAGCCCTAGCGGGGGTAGGGCGAACACCGGGGAGCTGTTTTTT. This sequence encodes CASPSGGRANTGELFF.

The chain is built from TRBV5-1 and TRBJ2-3; 7 bases match TRBD2. With 4 bases clipped from V and 5 bases from J, the junction kept 13 bases outside the gene matches. Germline CDR1 and CDR2: SGHRS and YFSETQ. The CDR3 loop spans 16 amino acids. CDR3 in DNA: TGCGCCAGCAGCCCTGTACTAGCGCCAAGGGTAGATACGCAGTATTTT. This gives the protein CASSPVLAPRVDTQYF.

The rearrangement joins TRBV10-2 to TRBJ2-3, with D uncertain. Trimming took 2 bases from V and 4 from J, leaving 13 bases between them. The CDR3 length is 15 residues. Germline V lookup: CDR1 WSHSY, CDR2 SAAADI. The CDR3 protein is CASSEEGRRADTQYF. The CDR3 DNA reads TGCGCCAGCAGTGAGGAAGGTCGTAGAGCAGATACGCAGTATTTT.

V and J are TRBV5-4 and TRBJ2-2; weak D call: TRBD1 (6 bases). This CDR3 region has 15 residues. Deletions cut 7 bases from V and 3 bases from J, with 16 bases between. CDR1 SGHNT and CDR2 YYREEE come from the germline V gene (reference sequence). The CDR3 protein is CASSHRDKYTGELFF. The CDR3, as DNA: TGTGCCAGCTCACACCGGGACAAATACACCGGGGAGCTGTTTTTT. The variable domain in full, completed from reference TRBV5-4 and TRBJ2-2, reads ETGVTQSPTHLIKTRGQQVTLRCSSQSGHNTVSWYQQALGQGPQFIFQYYREEENGRGNFPPRFSGLQFPNYSSELNVNALELDDSALYLCASSHRDKYTGELFFGEGSRLTVL.

This rearrangement joins TRBV10-1 to TRBJ2-7; D may be TRBD1 (6 bases). From germline, CDR1 is WNHNN and CDR2 SYGVQD (reference sequence). V lost 8 bases and J lost 4, with 24 bases in between. This CDR3 has 16 residues. The CDR3 here is CASAVENREPCYEQYF. CDR3 in DNA: TGCGCCAGCGCCGTTGAAAACAGGGAACCCTGTTACGAGCAGTACTTC.

The V and J genes are TRBV7-2 and TRBJ1-1; D ambiguous. Trimming stripped 7 bases from V and 0 bases from J, with 12 bases between. The germline CDR1 and CDR2 sequences are SGHTA and FQGNSA. The CDR3 extends over 14 amino acids. CDR3 nucleotides: TGTGCCAGCACCCCGGAACAAATGAACACTGAAGCTTTCTTT. Translated: CASTPEQMNTEAFF.

This clone was picked up a small number of times. The rearrangement links TRBV30 to TRBJ2-7, with D perhaps given as TRBD1 or TRBD2 (6 bases each). Trimming left V 8 bases short and J 3 bases short, with 14 bases between. Germline loops: CDR1 GTSNPN, CDR2 SVGIG (reference sequence). The CDR3 length is 12 residues. The CDR3 loop reads CAGWGAGYEQYF. The CDR3 DNA is TGTGCCGGATGGGGGGCAGGCTACGAGCAGTACTTC.

The chain links TRBV7-9 to TRBJ2-1, with D perhaps matching TRBD2 (5 bases). The germline V and J ends were trimmed by 2 bases and 6 bases, with 20 bases remaining between them. The CDR3 covers 17 residues. Germline values: CDR1 SEHNR, CDR2 FQNEAQ (reference sequence). Here the CDR3 reads CASSLRGSGVPINEQFF. For the CDR3, the DNA is TGTGCCAGCAGCTTAAGAGGTTCCGGGGTCCCGATCAATGAGCAGTTCTTC.

This rearrangement joins TRBV3-1 (or the pseudogene TRBV3-2) to TRBJ2-5; 8 nucleotides line up with TRBD2. The length of the CDR3 is 18 residues. The germline V gene encodes CDR1 LGHDT and CDR2 YNNKEL (reference sequence). The J segment lost 5 bases and the V segment lost 5 bases, leaving 19 bases of the junction unmatched. CDR3 in amino acids: CASSTRQVTSALRETQYF. CDR3 in DNA: TGTGCCAGCAGCACCCGGCAGGTGACTAGCGCTCTACGGGAGACCCAGTACTTC.

V and J are TRBV2 and TRBJ1-4; D ambiguous. Per the germline V gene, CDR1 is SNHLY and CDR2 is FYNNEI. The length of the CDR3 is 15 residues. Deletions cut 3 bases from V and 7 bases from J, with 15 bases between. The CDR3 region is CASSDGRAYGEKLFF. The CDR3 DNA follows: TGTGCCAGCAGTGACGGTAGGGCCTACGGTGAAAAACTGTTTTTT.

This clone was recorded a few times. The V and J genes are TRBV6-5 and TRBJ1-3; no clear D. Germline V gene data show CDR1 as MNHEY and CDR2 as SVGAGI. Between the trimmed V and J ends, which lost 6 bases and 0 bases, there was a span of 6 bases. The CDR3 is 13 amino acids. CDR3 coding DNA: TGTGCCAGCAGGGTTCCCTCTGGAAACACCATATATTTT. The encoded protein is CASRVPSGNTIYF.

The rearrangement joins TRBV6-5 to TRBJ1-2, with D maybe TRBD1 (6 bases). The CDR3 is made up of 15 amino acids. Looked up from germline, CDR1 is MNHEY and CDR2 is SVGAGI. The V end lost 0 bases, the J end lost 5 bases, and 13 bases lay between the germline ends. The CDR3 coding sequence is TGTGCCAGCAGTTACTCGACAGGCCCTCCATATGGCTACACCTTC. Translation gives CASSYSTGPPYGYTF.

The chain couples TRBV4-3 to TRBJ2-2; 8 bases are shared with TRBD1. After removal of 1 base from V and 5 bases from J, the junction contained 3 bases not matched to a gene. Germline V gives CDR1 LGHNA, CDR2 YSLEER. There are 15 residues in the CDR3. The CDR3 region is CASSQGQGSTGELFF. CDR3 nucleotide sequence: TGCGCCAGCAGCCAAGGACAGGGGTCAACCGGGGAGCTGTTTTTT.

This rearrangement joins TRBV5-6 to TRBJ2-4, with D perhaps TRBD2 (6 bases). The V end was cut by 5 bases, the J end by 5 bases, with 11 bases between. The CDR3 is made up of 13 amino acids. From germline, CDR1 is SGHDT and CDR2 YYEEEE. This chain's CDR3 is CASSWGGENIQYF. The DNA for the CDR3 is TGTGCCAGCAGTTGGGGCGGGGAAAACATTCAGTACTTC.

The DNA for the CDR3 is TGCGCCAGCAGCCAAGATGCAGTTGGCAGGGGGCGACTTCAGCCCCAGCATTTT. Its protein is CASSQDAVGRGRLQPQHF. This rearrangement joins TRBV4-3 to TRBJ1-5, with 8 bases aligning to TRBD1. Germline CDR1 is LGHNA and CDR2 is YSLEER. CDR3 length equals 18 residues. The junction had 13 bases not matched to a gene; V was cut back by 0 bases and J by 6 bases.

The gene calls are TRBV5-1 and TRBJ2-1; D might be TRBD2 (6 bases). V was trimmed by 4 bases and J by 10 bases, leaving 36 bases between them. CDR3 length: 20 residues. Germline CDR1 SGHRS, CDR2 YFSETQ. This CDR3 is CASSPAPQDYYVPTAYEQFF. CDR3 bases: TGCGCCAGCAGCCCCGCCCCACAGGACTACTACGTTCCTACCGCCTACGAGCAGTTCTTC.

This clone is a singleton in its sample. The rearrangement uses TRBV5-1 and TRBJ2-7; maybe TRBD1 (6 bases). Trimming took off 3 bases at V and 2 bases at J, with 12 bases between the two ends. The germline CDR1 and CDR2 sequences are SGHRS and YFSETQ. The CDR3 extends over 14 amino acids. The CDR3 sequence is CASSSGQTAYEQYF. The CDR3 DNA follows: TGCGCCAGCAGCTCCGGACAGACAGCCTACGAGCAGTACTTC. The full variable domain, its missing parts supplied by reference TRBV5-1 and TRBJ2-7, is KAGVTQTPRYLIKTRGQQVTLSCSPISGHRSVSWYQQTPGQGLQFLFEYFSETQRNKGNFPGRFSGRQFSNSRSEMNVSTLELGDSALYLCASSSGQTAYEQYFGPGTRLTVT.

The rearrangement joins TRBV7-9 to TRBJ2-3, with D unresolved. Germline CDR1 and CDR2: SEHNR and FQNEAQ (reference sequence). With 8 bases removed from V and 2 bases from J, the gap between germline ends came to 11 bases. CDR3 size: 13 residues. CDR3 loop: CASQDRNTDTQYF. DNA for the CDR3: TGTGCCAGCCAGGACCGGAACACAGATACGCAGTATTTT.